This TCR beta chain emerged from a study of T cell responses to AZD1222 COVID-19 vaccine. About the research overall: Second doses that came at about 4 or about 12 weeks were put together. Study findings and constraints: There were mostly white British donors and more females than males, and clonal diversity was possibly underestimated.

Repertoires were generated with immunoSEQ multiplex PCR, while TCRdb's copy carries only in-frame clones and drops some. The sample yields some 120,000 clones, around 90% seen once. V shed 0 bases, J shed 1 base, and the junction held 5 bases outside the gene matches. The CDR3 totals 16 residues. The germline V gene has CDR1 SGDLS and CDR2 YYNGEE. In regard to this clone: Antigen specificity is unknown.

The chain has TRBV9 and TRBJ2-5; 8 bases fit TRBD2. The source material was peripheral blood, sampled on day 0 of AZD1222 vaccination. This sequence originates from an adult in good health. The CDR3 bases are TGTGCCAGCAGCGTAGGCGGAGGGACTAGCCAAGAGACCCAGTACTTC. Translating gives CASSVGGGTSQETQYF.